Each of the 20 T cell receptor beta chains below was sequenced from the same sample in a study of cytomegalovirus exposure and HLA in healthy donors. With 60 Vbeta and 13 Jbeta primers, the PCR was carried out. The data were produced by immunoSEQ multiplex PCR, yet TCRdb's version contains in-frame clones alone and is incomplete. The table has about 150,000 clones, 65% to 80% seen once. What was sequenced was PBMCs. These receptors all come from a man in his forties or fifties in good health and CMV-seropositive.

The chain uses TRBV7-8 and TRBJ2-2; possible D gene TRBD2, 6 bases. Trimming took off 6 bases at V and 7 bases at J, with 12 bases between the two ends. The CDR3 is 13 amino acids. Germline V gene sequence: CDR1 SGHVS, CDR2 FQNEAQ. The CDR3 is CASRRDGGGELFF. CDR3 nucleotides: TGTGCCAGCAGGCGCGACGGGGGCGGGGAGCTGTTTTTT.

This clone was seen a handful of times. In DNA form, the CDR3 reads TGCGCCAGCAGCTGGGGGGGGGACGCTGAAGCTTTCTTT. Its protein product is CASSWGGDAEAFF. The rearrangement links TRBV5-1 to TRBJ1-1, with D possibly being TRBD1 (5 bases). CDR3 length: 13 residues. In germline, CDR1 is SGHRS, CDR2 YFSETQ. Trimming cost V 3 bases and J 6 bases, with 12 bases left between them.

This sequence joins TRBV7-9 and TRBJ1-1, with TRBD1 as a possible D gene (5 bases). The germline V and J ends were trimmed by 1 base and 3 bases, with 18 bases remaining between them. The CDR3 is made up of 17 amino acids. Germline-derived CDR1 and CDR2 are SEHNR and FQNEAQ (reference sequence). CDR3: CASSLGGWGGADTEAFF. The CDR3, as DNA: TGTGCCAGCAGCTTAGGGGGTTGGGGGGGAGCGGACACTGAAGCTTTCTTT.

V gene TRBV5-1 combines with J gene TRBJ1-4, with 9 positions matching TRBD1. In germline, CDR1 is SGHRS, CDR2 YFSETQ. V lost 0 bases, J lost 2 bases, and 2 bases stayed unmatched. The CDR3 is 16 amino acids. The chain's CDR3 is CASSLDGTGTNEKLFF. DNA of the CDR3: TGCGCCAGCAGCTTGGACGGGACAGGGACTAATGAAAAACTGTTTTTT.

This sequence joins TRBV5-4 and TRBJ2-1, with TRBD2 matching 7 bases. The CDR3 totals 12 residues. V lost 0 bases and J lost 15; bases outside the gene matches: 6. In germline, CDR1 is SGHNT, CDR2 YYREEE (reference sequence). The CDR3 here is CASSLETSRLFF. In DNA form, the CDR3 reads TGTGCCAGCAGCTTGGAGACTAGCCGGTTGTTCTTC.

The CDR3 coding sequence is TGTGCCAGCAGCTTAGCGGGCGCCCCTTTCTTC. Translated, it gives CASSLAGAPFF. The chain is built from TRBV7-9 and TRBJ2-1; D not certain. Trimming shortened V by 0 bases and J by 16 bases, and 10 bases separated the two germline ends. Per the germline V gene, CDR1 is SEHNR and CDR2 is FQNEAQ (reference sequence). The CDR3 extends over 11 amino acids.

This clone was found once. V usage is TRBV4-2 and J usage is TRBJ1-1, with 11 bases that match TRBD1. V was pared by 1 base and J by 5 bases, with 6 bases of the junction left unmatched. Per germline, CDR1 LGHNA and CDR2 YNFKEQ. The CDR3 sequence is 16 residues long. The CDR3 loop reads CASSQAGQGAYTEAFF. CDR3 coding DNA: TGTGCCAGCAGCCAAGCTGGACAGGGGGCTTATACTGAAGCTTTCTTT.

The chain recombines TRBV10-3 with TRBJ1-1; D unclear. The germline V and J ends were trimmed by 4 bases and 3 bases, with 12 bases remaining between them. Germline values: CDR1 ENHRY, CDR2 SYGVKD. The CDR3 is made up of 14 amino acids. The CDR3 spells CAISGGGRDTEAFF. The CDR3, as DNA: TGTGCCATCAGTGGGGGAGGGAGGGACACTGAAGCTTTCTTT.

The chain joins TRBV5-4 to TRBJ2-7; TRBD1 agrees at 8 bases. The CDR3 length is 16 residues. Germline CDR1 reads SGHNT; CDR2 reads YYREEE (reference sequence). V trimming: 0 bases; J trimming: 5 bases; junction bases outside the gene matches: 10. The CDR3 here is CASSLESGTGNDEQYF. CDR3 in DNA: TGTGCCAGCAGCTTGGAGTCCGGGACAGGTAACGACGAGCAGTACTTC.

The J gene is TRBJ2-1, the V gene TRBV9, with a possible D match to TRBD2 (5 bases). This CDR3 has 15 residues. Germline values: CDR1 SGDLS, CDR2 YYNGEE. V lost 3 bases to trimming and J lost 0 bases, with 10 bases between them. CDR3 loop: CASSGSASSYNEQFF. CDR3 coding DNA: TGTGCCAGCAGCGGTAGCGCAAGCTCCTACAATGAGCAGTTCTTC.

The chain links TRBV28 to TRBJ1-4, with 9 bases fitting TRBD1. Germline CDR1 is MDHEN and CDR2 is SYDVKM. This CDR3 has 18 amino acids. J gave up 0 bases and V 6 bases, and 11 bases lay outside the gene matches. The CDR3 sequence is CASRSTVQGAATNEKLFF. CDR3 nucleotides: TGTGCCAGCAGAAGTACCGTACAGGGGGCGGCAACTAATGAAAAACTGTTTTTT. The full variable domain, with the rest looked up from reference TRBV28 and TRBJ1-4, is DVKVTQSSRYLVKRTGEKVFLECVQDMDHENMFWYRQDPGLGLRLIYFSYDVKMKEKGDIPEGYSVSREKKERFSLILESASTNQTSMYLCASRSTVQGAATNEKLFFGSGTQLSVL.

The V call is TRBV5-4, the J call TRBJ2-3; the match to TRBD2 covers 12 bases. CDR1 is SGHNT and CDR2 is YYREEE in the germline V gene (reference sequence). CDR3 length equals 17 residues. With V trimmed by 4 bases and J by 1 base, 7 bases remained unmatched. This CDR3 reads CASSGLPSGRGTDTQYF. The CDR3, as DNA: TGTGCCAGCAGCGGACTTCCTAGCGGGAGGGGCACAGATACGCAGTATTTT.

V gene TRBV28 combines with J gene TRBJ1-1, with 10 bases matching TRBD1. CDR1 MDHEN and CDR2 SYDVKM come from the germline V gene. J lost 1 base, V lost 5 bases, and 1 base had no gene match. The CDR3 is 14 residues long. In DNA, the CDR3 is TGTGCCAGCAGTGACAGGGGGCAGAACACTGAAGCTTTCTTT. Amino acid sequence: CASSDRGQNTEAFF.

This clone was picked up a small number of times. This chain joins TRBV30 and TRBJ2-7, with a weak D call TRBD1 (6 bases). The CDR3 is made up of 12 amino acids. Trimming cost V 6 bases and J 5 bases, with 14 bases left between them. Germline CDR1 reads GTSNPN; CDR2 reads SVGIG (reference sequence). The DNA for the CDR3 is TGTGCCTGCGACAGGAGATTCGACGAGCAGTACTTC. This gives the protein CACDRRFDEQYF.

This sequence joins TRBV13 and TRBJ2-7, with D perhaps TRBD1 (6 bases). Germline V gives CDR1 PRHDT, CDR2 FYEKMQ (reference sequence). CDR3 size: 13 residues. Between the trimmed V and J ends, which lost 3 bases and 6 bases, there was a span of 12 bases. This CDR3 reads CASSFHLRGEQYF. The CDR3, as DNA: TGTGCCAGCAGCTTCCACCTCAGGGGCGAGCAGTACTTC. Filled out from reference TRBV13 and TRBJ2-7, the complete variable domain reads AAGVIQSPRHLIKEKRETATLKCYPIPRHDTVYWYQQGPGQDPQFLISFYEKMQSDKGSIPDRFSAQQFSDYHSELNMSSLELGDSALYFCASSFHLRGEQYFGPGTRLTVT.

This chain joins TRBV9 and TRBJ2-7; possibly TRBD1 for D (5 bases). The CDR3 length is 17 residues. V was pared by 0 bases and J by 1 base, with 17 bases between. CDR1 is SGDLS, CDR2 YYNGEE, per germline. This chain's CDR3 is CASSVGNPGQGSYEQYF. In DNA, the CDR3 is TGTGCCAGCAGCGTAGGGAACCCAGGGCAGGGATCCTACGAGCAGTACTTC.

This rearrangement joins TRBV9 to TRBJ2-1; possibly TRBD2 for D (5 bases). Germline values: CDR1 SGDLS, CDR2 YYNGEE. The CDR3 length is 16 residues. Trimming pared 3 bases from V and 0 bases from J, leaving 13 bases between. CDR3 nucleotides: TGTGCCAGCAGCGCTTACTCGGGAACCTCCTACAATGAGCAGTTCTTC. This codes for CASSAYSGTSYNEQFF.

On this clone: One end of the junction is discordant with germline, which a read error may explain. The chain has TRBV7-2 and TRBJ1-1, with D perhaps matching TRBD1 (5 bases). Per the germline V gene, CDR1 is SGHTA and CDR2 is FQGNSA. The CDR3 totals 17 residues. CDR3 protein: CASSLAGGDALGTEALF. The CDR3 nucleotides read TGTGCCAGCAGCTTAGCGGGGGGGGACGCTTTGGGGACTGAAGCTCTCTTT.

Concerning this clone itself: Germline and junction disagree at one end, which may indicate a read error. This chain links TRBV7-2 with TRBJ2-5; possibly TRBD2 for D (6 bases). Germline CDR1 reads SGHTA; CDR2 reads FQGNSA. The CDR3 consists of 14 residues. CDR3 nucleotides: TGTGTCAGCAGCTTATCACTAGCAGCAGAGACCCAGTACTTC. Translating it yields CVSSLSLAAETQYF.

The chain links TRBV6-5 to TRBJ1-1; 7 bases fit TRBD1. The CDR3 loop spans 14 amino acids. The V and J ends lost 3 bases and 4 bases, in that order; junction bases with no gene match: 5. Germline V CDR1 and CDR2: MNHEY, SVGAGI. CDR3 sequence reads: CASSYDRVGTEAFF. The CDR3, as DNA: TGTGCCAGCAGTTATGACAGGGTGGGCACTGAAGCTTTCTTT.